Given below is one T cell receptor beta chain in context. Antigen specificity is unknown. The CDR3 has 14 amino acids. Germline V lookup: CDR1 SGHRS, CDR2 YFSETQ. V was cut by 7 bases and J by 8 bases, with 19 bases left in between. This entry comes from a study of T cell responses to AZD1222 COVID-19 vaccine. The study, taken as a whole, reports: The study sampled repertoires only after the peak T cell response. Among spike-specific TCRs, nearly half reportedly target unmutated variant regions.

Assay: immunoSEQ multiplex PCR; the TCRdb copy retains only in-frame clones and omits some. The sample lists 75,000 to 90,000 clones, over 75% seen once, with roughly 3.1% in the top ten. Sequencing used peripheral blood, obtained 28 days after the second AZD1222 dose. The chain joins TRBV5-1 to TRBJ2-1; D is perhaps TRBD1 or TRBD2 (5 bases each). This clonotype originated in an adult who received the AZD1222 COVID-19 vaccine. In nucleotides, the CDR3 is TGCGCCAGCGCCGGGACGGCGCCGTTCGATGAGCAGTTCTTC. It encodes CASAGTAPFDEQFF.